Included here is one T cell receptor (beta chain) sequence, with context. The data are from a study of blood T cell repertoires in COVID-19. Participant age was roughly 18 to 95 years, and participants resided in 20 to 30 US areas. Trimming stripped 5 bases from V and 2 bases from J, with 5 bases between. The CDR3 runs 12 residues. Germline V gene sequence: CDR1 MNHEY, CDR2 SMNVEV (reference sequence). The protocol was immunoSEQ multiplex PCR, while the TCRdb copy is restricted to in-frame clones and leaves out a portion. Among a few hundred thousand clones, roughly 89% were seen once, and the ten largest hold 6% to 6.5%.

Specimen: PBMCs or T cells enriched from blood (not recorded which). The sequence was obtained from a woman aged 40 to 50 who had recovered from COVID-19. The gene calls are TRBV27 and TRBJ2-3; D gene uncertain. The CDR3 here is CASSHPTDTQYF. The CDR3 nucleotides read TGTGCCAGCAGTCATCCCACAGATACGCAGTATTTT.